This TCR beta chain was recorded in a study of shared clonotypes between healthy human individuals. Study background: The people who gave samples were two women and three men aged 18 to 49.

Per germline, CDR1 SGHVS and CDR2 FQNEAQ. Trimming took off 2 bases at V and 3 bases at J, with 10 bases between the two ends. The CDR3 has 14 residues. Each cell subset's genomic DNA was divided evenly among several immunoSEQ plates. Clones were read by immunoSEQ multiplex PCR, and TCRdb kept only the in-frame ones, dropping some. The table records about 470,000 clones, about 85% of them present only once. This clone was detected only a few times. Source material: PBMCs. The receptor's source is a middle-aged woman in good health. Some clones in this sample may be carry-over from other donors' samples. The chain has TRBV7-8 and TRBJ1-1; possible D gene TRBD1, 5 bases. CDR3 residues: CASSLIQGDTEAFF. The CDR3 nucleotides read TGTGCCAGCAGCTTAATCCAGGGTGACACTGAAGCTTTCTTT. The entire variable domain, with the rest obtained from reference TRBV7-8 and TRBJ1-1, is as follows: GAGVSQSPRYKVAKRGQDVALRCDPISGHVSLFWYQQALGQGPEFLTYFQNEAQLDKSGLPSDRFFAERPEGSVSTLKIQRTQQEDSAVYLCASSLIQGDTEAFFGQGTRLTVV.